A selection of T cell receptor beta chains follows, all from one sample in a study of technical replicates of blood from a few donors. TCRdb keeps only in-frame clones here, not all; method: immunoSEQ multiplex PCR. The table lists 95,000 to 100,000 clones, 96% of them singletons. Material: T cells isolated from PBMCs. The receptors derive from a human donor in good health. CDR3s include the opening cysteine and the closing phenylalanine or tryptophan. The order of the fields is clone size, V gene, J gene, D gene, CDR3 protein, CDR3 DNA. The D gene is left open where the match is weak. Rows may omit the clone size; those that give it use once, few, many or a size class.

>NA|TRBV7-9|TRBJ1-2|NA
CASRRDTQGGYTF
TGTGCCAGCAGACGGGACACCCAAGGGGGCTACACCTTC
>NA|TRBV27|TRBJ1-2|NA
CASCQSRGRNYGYTF
TGTGCCAGCTGCCAGTCCAGGGGAAGGAACTATGGCTACACCTTC
>NA|TRBV4-1|TRBJ1-6|NA
CASSRMALGGSYNSPLHF
TGCGCCAGCAGCCGGATGGCCCTCGGAGGCTCCTATAATTCACCCCTCCACTTT
>NA|TRBV13|TRBJ2-3|TRBD1
CASSSTGTDTDTQYF
TGTGCCAGCAGCTCCACCGGGACAGACACAGATACGCAGTATTTT
>NA|TRBV4-2|TRBJ2-6|TRBD1
CASSQRHGTDLISGANVLTF
TGTGCCAGCAGCCAACGCCACGGGACAGACTTGATCTCTGGGGCCAACGTCCTGACTTTC
>NA|TRBV2|TRBJ2-1|TRBD1
CASSGETGTSGQFF
TGTGCCAGCAGTGGGGAGACAGGGACCTCGGGACAGTTCTTC
>NA|TRBV5-5|TRBJ1-1|TRBD1
CASSLLGTVNTEAFF
TGTGCCAGCAGCTTGCTTGGGACAGTGAACACTGAAGCTTTCTTT
>NA|TRBV7-9|TRBJ1-1|NA
CASSVGGTEAFF
TGTGCCAGCAGCGTAGGAGGGACTGAAGCTTTCTTT
>NA|TRBV29-1|TRBJ2-2|TRBD2
CSVVSGVTGELFF
TGCAGCGTTGTTAGCGGGGTCACCGGGGAGCTGTTTTTT
>NA|TRBV6-5|TRBJ2-1|NA
CASSYEQGTYNEQFF
TGTGCCAGCAGTTACGAACAGGGAACCTACAATGAGCAGTTCTTC
>NA|TRBV5-1|TRBJ1-3|NA
CASSSPLPYGLPGNTIYF
TGCGCCAGCAGCTCCCCCCTCCCATACGGGTTACCTGGAAACACCATATATTTT
>NA|TRBV5-1|TRBJ2-5|NA
CASSPQVGAQETQYF
TGCGCCAGCAGCCCCCAAGTAGGGGCCCAAGAGACCCAGTACTTC
>NA|TRBV2|TRBJ2-1|NA
CANESASSYNEQFF
TGTGCCAACGAAAGCGCAAGCTCCTACAATGAGCAGTTCTTC
>NA|TRBV11-3|TRBJ2-1|TRBD2
CASSFRLAGHNEQFF
TGTGCCAGCAGCTTCCGGCTAGCGGGTCACAATGAGCAGTTCTTC
>NA|TRBV2|TRBJ2-5|TRBD2
CASNDKRGIQETQYF
TGTGCCAGCAATGACAAGCGGGGAATACAAGAGACCCAGTACTTC
>NA|TRBV5-4|TRBJ2-2|NA
CASSFRRRRDPNTGELFF
TGTGCCAGCAGCTTTAGGCGGCGCCGGGATCCGAACACCGGGGAGCTGTTTTTT
>NA|TRBV28|TRBJ1-5|TRBD1
CASTSRRTGGVF
TGTGCCAGCACCTCCAGGAGGACAGGGGGGGTCTTT
>NA|TRBV28|TRBJ2-7|TRBD1
CASSRSGTGIYEQYF
TGTGCCAGCAGTCGCTCCGGGACAGGGATCTACGAGCAGTACTTC
>NA|TRBV5-1|TRBJ2-2|NA
CASSLSPNTGELFF
TGCGCCAGCAGCTTAAGCCCGAACACCGGGGAGCTGTTTTTT
>NA|TRBV28|TRBJ2-5|TRBD1
CASSLWGADRGETQYF
TGTGCCAGCAGTTTATGGGGGGCCGACAGGGGGGAGACCCAGTACTTC
>few|TRBV30|TRBJ1-1|NA
CAWSPGLPEAFF
TGTGCCTGGAGCCCCGGGTTGCCTGAAGCTTTCTTT
>NA|TRBV29-1|TRBJ2-5|TRBD1
CSVDNRDRVGETQYF
TGCAGCGTTGATAACCGGGACAGGGTAGGGGAGACCCAGTACTTC
>NA|TRBV5-5|TRBJ2-7|NA
CASSTRTAFYEQYF
TGTGCCAGCAGCACCCGGACAGCCTTCTACGAGCAGTACTTC
>NA|TRBV19|TRBJ2-2|NA
CASMEYPNTGELFF
TGTGCCAGTATGGAGTATCCGAACACCGGGGAGCTGTTTTTT
>few|TRBV2|TRBJ2-2|TRBD1
CASIPTTGGIGELFF
TGTGCCAGCATCCCAACGACAGGGGGGATCGGGGAGCTGTTTTTT
>NA|TRBV19|TRBJ2-1|NA
CASSTGSSYNEQFF
TGTGCCAGTAGCACAGGGAGCTCCTACAATGAGCAGTTCTTC
>NA|TRBV20-1|TRBJ2-7|NA
CSARKAYEQYF
TGCAGTGCGCGGAAAGCCTACGAGCAGTACTTC
>NA|TRBV7-2|TRBJ1-1|NA
CASSLKDSANTEAFF
TGTGCCAGCAGTTTAAAAGACAGCGCGAACACTGAAGCTTTCTTT
>NA|TRBV19|TRBJ2-1|TRBD1
CASSTLGQGAYNEQFF
TGTGCCAGTAGTACTCTGGGACAGGGGGCGTACAATGAGCAGTTCTTC
>NA|TRBV2|TRBJ2-7|NA
CASRVPGASNYEQYF
TGTGCCAGCAGGGTACCGGGAGCTTCTAACTACGAGCAGTACTTC
>NA|TRBV2|TRBJ1-4|TRBD1
CASSDWTGWDEKLFF
TGTGCCAGCAGTGACTGGACAGGGTGGGATGAAAAACTGTTTTTT
>NA|TRBV5-8|TRBJ2-2|NA
CASSLDLPGELFF
TGTGCCAGCAGCTTGGATCTCCCCGGGGAGCTGTTTTTT
>NA|TRBV5-1|TRBJ1-3|TRBD1
CASSLGYRGSGNTIYF
TGCGCCAGCAGCTTGGGGTACAGGGGCTCCGGAAACACCATATATTTT
>NA|TRBV18|TRBJ2-4|NA
CASSGTSVAKNIQYF
TGTGCCAGCTCTGGGACTTCCGTAGCCAAAAACATTCAGTACTTC
>NA|TRBV10-3|TRBJ2-1|NA
CAITLTSSYNEQFF
TGTGCCATCACCCTGACTAGCTCCTACAATGAGCAGTTCTTC
>NA|TRBV28|TRBJ1-1|NA
CASSRSDRPEAFF
TGTGCCAGCAGTCGAAGCGACAGGCCTGAAGCTTTCTTT
>NA|TRBV9|TRBJ1-1|NA
CASGSGLGTEAFF
TGTGCCAGTGGGAGCGGTTTAGGCACTGAAGCTTTCTTT
>NA|TRBV4-1|TRBJ2-5|NA
CASSQTLGVAETQYF
TGCGCCAGCAGCCAAACCCTAGGGGTTGCGGAGACCCAGTACTTC
>NA|TRBV7-8|TRBJ2-3|NA
CASSLYTGTTSTDTQYF
TGTGCCAGCAGCTTGTACACAGGGACTACTAGCACAGATACGCAGTATTTT